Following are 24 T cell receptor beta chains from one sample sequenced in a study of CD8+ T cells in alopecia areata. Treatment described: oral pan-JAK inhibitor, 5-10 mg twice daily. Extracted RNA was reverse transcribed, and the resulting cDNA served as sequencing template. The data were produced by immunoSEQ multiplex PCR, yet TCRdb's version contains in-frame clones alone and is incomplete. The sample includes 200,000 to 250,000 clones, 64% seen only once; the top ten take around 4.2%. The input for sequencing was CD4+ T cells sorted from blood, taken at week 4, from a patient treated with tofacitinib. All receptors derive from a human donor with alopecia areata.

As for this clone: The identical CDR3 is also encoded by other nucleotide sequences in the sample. The CDR3 sequence is CASSFSGEETQYF. DNA of the CDR3: TGCGCCAGCAGCTTCTCAGGGGAAGAGACCCAGTACTTC. This sequence joins TRBV5-1 and TRBJ2-5; D might be TRBD1 (6 bases). This CDR3 is built from 13 residues. Trimming pared 2 bases from V and 3 bases from J, leaving 8 bases between. Germline V gene sequence: CDR1 SGHRS, CDR2 YFSETQ.

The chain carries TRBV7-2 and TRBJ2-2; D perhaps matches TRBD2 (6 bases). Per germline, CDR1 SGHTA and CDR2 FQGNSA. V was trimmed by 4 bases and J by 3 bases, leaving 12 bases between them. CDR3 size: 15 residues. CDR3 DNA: TGTGCCAGCAGCTACGGGACTGGTGACACCGGGGAGCTGTTTTTT. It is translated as CASSYGTGDTGELFF.

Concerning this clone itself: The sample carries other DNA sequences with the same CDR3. This CDR3 is CASTLEETQYF. The CDR3 DNA reads as TGCGCCAGCACTCTGGAGGAGACCCAGTACTTC. The chain employs TRBV5-1 and TRBJ2-5, with D unclear. This CDR3 has 11 amino acids. Germline-derived CDR1 and CDR2 are SGHRS and YFSETQ. Trimming removed 6 bases from V and 5 bases from J, with 8 bases in between. The entire variable domain, with the rest obtained from reference TRBV5-1 and TRBJ2-5, is as follows: KAGVTQTPRYLIKTRGQQVTLSCSPISGHRSVSWYQQTPGQGLQFLFEYFSETQRNKGNFPGRFSGRQFSNSRSEMNVSTLELGDSALYLCASTLEETQYFGPGTRLLVL.

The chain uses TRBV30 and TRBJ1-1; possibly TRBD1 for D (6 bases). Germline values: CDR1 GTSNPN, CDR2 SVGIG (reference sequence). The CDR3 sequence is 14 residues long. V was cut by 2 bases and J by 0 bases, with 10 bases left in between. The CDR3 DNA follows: TGTGCCTGGAGTCCCGGGACACTGAACACTGAAGCTTTCTTT. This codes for CAWSPGTLNTEAFF.

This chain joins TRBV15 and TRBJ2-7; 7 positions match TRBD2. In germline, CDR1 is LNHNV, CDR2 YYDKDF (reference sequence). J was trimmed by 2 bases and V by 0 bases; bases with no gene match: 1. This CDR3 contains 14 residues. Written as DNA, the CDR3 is TGTGCCACCAGCAGAGATCTAGCGGCCTACGAGCAGTACTTC. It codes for CATSRDLAAYEQYF.

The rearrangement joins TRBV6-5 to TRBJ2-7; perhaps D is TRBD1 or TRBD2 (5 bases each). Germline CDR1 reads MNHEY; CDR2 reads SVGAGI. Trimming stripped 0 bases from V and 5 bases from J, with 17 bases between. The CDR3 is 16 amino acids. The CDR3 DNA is TGTGCCAGCAGTTACTCCACCGGGACCCTAGCAAACGAGCAGTACTTC. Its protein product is CASSYSTGTLANEQYF.

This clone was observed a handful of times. In DNA form, the CDR3 reads TGTGCCAGCAGCATCTGGACAGGGATACTCCAAGAGACCCAGTACTTC. Protein sequence: CASSIWTGILQETQYF. The chain uses TRBV5-6 and TRBJ2-5; 8 nucleotides agree with TRBD1. This CDR3 has 16 amino acids. The J segment lost 1 base and the V segment lost 4 bases, leaving 9 bases of the junction unmatched. Per germline, CDR1 SGHDT and CDR2 YYEEEE.

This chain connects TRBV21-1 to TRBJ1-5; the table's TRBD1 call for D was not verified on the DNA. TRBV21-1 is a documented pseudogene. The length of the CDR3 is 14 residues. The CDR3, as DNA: TGTGCCAGCAGCAAAGGCATTCCAGGTCAGCCCCAGCATTTT. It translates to CASSKGIPGQPQHF.

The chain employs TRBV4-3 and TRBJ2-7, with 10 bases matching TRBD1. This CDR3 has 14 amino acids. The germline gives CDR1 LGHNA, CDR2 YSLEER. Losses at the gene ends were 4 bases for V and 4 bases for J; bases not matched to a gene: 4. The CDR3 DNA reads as TGCGCCAGCAGCCGTGGGACAGGGGTGTACGAGCAGTACTTC. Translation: CASSRGTGVYEQYF.

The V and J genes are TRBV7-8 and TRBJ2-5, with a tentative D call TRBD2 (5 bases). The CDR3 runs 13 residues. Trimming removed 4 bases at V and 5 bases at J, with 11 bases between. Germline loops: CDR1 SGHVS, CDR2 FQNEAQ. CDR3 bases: TGTGCCAGCAGCTACCCACCGGGGGAGACCCAGTACTTC. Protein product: CASSYPPGETQYF.

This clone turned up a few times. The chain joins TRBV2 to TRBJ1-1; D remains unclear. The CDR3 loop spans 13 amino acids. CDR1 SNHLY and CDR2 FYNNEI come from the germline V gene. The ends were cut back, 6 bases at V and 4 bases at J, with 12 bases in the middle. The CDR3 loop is CASSQRPPTEAFF. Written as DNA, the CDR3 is TGTGCCAGCAGCCAGAGACCCCCCACTGAAGCTTTCTTT.

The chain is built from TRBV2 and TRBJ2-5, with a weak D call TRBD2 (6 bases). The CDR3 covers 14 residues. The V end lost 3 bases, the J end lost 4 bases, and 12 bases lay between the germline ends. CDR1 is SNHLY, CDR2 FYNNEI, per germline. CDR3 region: CASSEGRMRETQYF. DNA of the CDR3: TGTGCCAGCAGTGAGGGGAGGATGCGAGAGACCCAGTACTTC.

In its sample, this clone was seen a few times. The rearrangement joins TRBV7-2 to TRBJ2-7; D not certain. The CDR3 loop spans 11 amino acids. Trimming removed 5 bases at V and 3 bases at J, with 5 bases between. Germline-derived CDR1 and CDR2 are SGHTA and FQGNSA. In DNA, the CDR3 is TGTGCCAGCAGCGCCTTCTACGAGCAGTACTTC. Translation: CASSAFYEQYF.

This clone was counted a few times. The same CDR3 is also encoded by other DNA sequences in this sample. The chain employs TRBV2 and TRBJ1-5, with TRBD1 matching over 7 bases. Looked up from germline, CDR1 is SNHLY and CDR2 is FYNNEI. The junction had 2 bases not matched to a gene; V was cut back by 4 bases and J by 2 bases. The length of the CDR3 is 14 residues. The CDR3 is CASSGTGGNQPQHF. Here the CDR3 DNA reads TGTGCCAGCAGTGGGACAGGAGGCAATCAGCCCCAGCATTTT.

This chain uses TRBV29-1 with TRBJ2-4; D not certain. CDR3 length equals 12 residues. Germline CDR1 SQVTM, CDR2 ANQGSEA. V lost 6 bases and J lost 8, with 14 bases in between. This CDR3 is CSVQVDGYIQYF. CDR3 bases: TGCAGCGTCCAGGTGGACGGGTACATTCAGTACTTC.

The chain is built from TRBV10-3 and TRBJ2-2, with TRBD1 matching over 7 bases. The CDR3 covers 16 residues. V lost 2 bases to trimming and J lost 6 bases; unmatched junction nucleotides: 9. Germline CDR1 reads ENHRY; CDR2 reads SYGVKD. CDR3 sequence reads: CAISETLRGKAGELFF. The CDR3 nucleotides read TGTGCCATCAGTGAGACCCTCAGGGGGAAGGCCGGGGAGCTGTTTTTT.

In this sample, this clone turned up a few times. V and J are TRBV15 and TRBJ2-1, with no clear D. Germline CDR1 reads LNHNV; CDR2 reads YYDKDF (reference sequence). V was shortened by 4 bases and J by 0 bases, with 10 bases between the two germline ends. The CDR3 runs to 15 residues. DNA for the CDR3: TGTGCCACCAGCACTGATGTCAGCTCCTACAATGAGCAGTTCTTC. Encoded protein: CATSTDVSSYNEQFF.

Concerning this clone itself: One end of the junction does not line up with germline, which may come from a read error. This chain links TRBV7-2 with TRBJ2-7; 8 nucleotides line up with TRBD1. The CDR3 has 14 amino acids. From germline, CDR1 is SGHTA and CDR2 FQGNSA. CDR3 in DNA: TGTGCCAGCAGCTTAGATTGGACAGGGCCTCGGAGGGACTTC. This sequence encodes CASSLDWTGPRRDF.

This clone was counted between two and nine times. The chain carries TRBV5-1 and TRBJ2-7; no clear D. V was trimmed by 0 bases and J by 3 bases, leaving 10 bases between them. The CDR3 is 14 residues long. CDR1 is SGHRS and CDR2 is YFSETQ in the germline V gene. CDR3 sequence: CASSLEGTLYEQYF. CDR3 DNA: TGCGCCAGCAGCTTGGAAGGCACGCTCTACGAGCAGTACTTC. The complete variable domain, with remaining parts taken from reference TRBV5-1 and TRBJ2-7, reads KAGVTQTPRYLIKTRGQQVTLSCSPISGHRSVSWYQQTPGQGLQFLFEYFSETQRNKGNFPGRFSGRQFSNSRSEMNVSTLELGDSALYLCASSLEGTLYEQYFGPGTRLTVT.

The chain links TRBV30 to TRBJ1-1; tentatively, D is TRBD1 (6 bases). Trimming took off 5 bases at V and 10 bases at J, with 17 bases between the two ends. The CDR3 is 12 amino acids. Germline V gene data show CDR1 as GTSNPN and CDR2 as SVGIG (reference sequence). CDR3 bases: TGTGCCTGGTCATCGGGACACCTATCAGCTTTCTTT. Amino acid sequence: CAWSSGHLSAFF.

The CDR3 DNA is TGTGCCAGCAGCTTGGCCCCGTACTCCTACGAGCAGTACTTC. Its translation: CASSLAPYSYEQYF. The chain uses TRBV5-4 and TRBJ2-7; D uncertain. This CDR3 has 14 amino acids. The germline gives CDR1 SGHNT, CDR2 YYREEE (reference sequence). Trimming shortened V by 0 bases and J by 0 bases, and 7 bases separated the two germline ends.

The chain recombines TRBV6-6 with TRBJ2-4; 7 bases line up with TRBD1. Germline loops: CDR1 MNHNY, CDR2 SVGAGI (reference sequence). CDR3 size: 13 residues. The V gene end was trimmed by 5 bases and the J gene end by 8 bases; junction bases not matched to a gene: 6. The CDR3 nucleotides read TGTGCCAGCAGTCCACAGGGGAAACACATTCAGTACTTC. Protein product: CASSPQGKHIQYF.

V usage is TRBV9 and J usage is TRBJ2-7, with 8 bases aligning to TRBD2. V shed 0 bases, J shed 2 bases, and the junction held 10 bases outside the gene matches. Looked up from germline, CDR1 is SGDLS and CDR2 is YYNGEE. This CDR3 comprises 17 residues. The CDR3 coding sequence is TGTGCCAGCAGCGTAGGCCCTGCGGTAGCGGGGACCTACGAGCAGTACTTC. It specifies CASSVGPAVAGTYEQYF.

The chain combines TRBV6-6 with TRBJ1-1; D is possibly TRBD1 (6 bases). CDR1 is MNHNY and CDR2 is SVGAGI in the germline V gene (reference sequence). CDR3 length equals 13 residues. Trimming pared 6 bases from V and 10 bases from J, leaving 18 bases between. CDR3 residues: CASSPTGKVPAFF. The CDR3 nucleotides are TGTGCCAGCAGCCCAACAGGGAAGGTTCCAGCTTTCTTT.